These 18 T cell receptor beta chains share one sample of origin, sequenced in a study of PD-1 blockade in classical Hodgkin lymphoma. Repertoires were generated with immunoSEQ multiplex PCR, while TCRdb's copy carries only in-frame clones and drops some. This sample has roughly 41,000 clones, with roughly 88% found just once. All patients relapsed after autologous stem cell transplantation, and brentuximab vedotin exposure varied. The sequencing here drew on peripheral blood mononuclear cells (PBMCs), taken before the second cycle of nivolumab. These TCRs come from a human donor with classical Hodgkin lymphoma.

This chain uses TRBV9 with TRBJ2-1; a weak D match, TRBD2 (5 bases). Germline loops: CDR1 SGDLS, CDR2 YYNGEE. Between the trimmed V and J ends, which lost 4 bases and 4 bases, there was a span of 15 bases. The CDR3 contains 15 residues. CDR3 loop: CASSLRVASYNEQFF. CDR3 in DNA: TGTGCCAGCAGCCTCCGGGTAGCGTCGTACAATGAGCAGTTCTTC.

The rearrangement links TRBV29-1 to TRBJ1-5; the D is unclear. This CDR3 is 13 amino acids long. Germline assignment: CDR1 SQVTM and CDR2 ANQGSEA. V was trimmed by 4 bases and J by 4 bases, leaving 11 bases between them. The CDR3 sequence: CSVVTAPNQPQHF. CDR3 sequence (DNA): TGCAGCGTTGTAACAGCACCGAATCAGCCCCAGCATTTT.

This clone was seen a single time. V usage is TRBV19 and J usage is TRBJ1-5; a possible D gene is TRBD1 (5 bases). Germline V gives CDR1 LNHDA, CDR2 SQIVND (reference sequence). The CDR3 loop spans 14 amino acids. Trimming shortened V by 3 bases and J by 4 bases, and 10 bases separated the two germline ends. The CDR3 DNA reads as TGTGCCAGTAGTATTGTGACAGCGAATCAGCCCCAGCATTTT. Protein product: CASSIVTANQPQHF.

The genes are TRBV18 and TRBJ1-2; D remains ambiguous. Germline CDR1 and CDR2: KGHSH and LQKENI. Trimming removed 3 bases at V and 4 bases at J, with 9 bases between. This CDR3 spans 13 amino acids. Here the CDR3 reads CASSPTEGYGYTF. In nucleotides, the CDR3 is TGTGCCAGCTCACCCACGGAAGGCTATGGCTACACCTTC.

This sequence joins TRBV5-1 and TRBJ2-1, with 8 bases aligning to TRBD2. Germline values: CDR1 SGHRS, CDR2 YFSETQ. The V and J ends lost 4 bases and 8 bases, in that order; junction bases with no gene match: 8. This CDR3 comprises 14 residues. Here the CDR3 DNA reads TGCGCCAGCAGCGGGGGACTAGTTTTAGATGAGCAGTTCTTC. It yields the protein CASSGGLVLDEQFF.

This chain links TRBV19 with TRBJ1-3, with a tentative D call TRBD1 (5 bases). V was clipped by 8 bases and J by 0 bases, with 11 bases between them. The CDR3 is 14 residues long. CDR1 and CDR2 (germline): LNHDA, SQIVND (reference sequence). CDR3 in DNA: TGTGCCAGTTGGGGGTTAAGCTCTGGAAACACCATATATTTT. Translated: CASWGLSSGNTIYF.

The CDR3 is CASSFPRTGTNEQFF. CDR3 coding DNA: TGTGCCAGCAGCTTCCCACGGACAGGGACGAATGAGCAGTTCTTC. The chain employs TRBV7-9 and TRBJ2-1, with 8 bases lining up with TRBD1. Germline-derived CDR1 and CDR2 are SEHNR and FQNEAQ (reference sequence). The CDR3 totals 15 residues. J gave up 7 bases and V 3 bases, and 8 bases lay outside the gene matches.

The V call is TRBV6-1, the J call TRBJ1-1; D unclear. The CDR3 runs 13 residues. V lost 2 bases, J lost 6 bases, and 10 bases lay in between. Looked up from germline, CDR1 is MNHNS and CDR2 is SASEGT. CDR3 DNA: TGTGCCAGCAGTGAATCGGGGAAGGCTGAAGCTTTCTTT. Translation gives CASSESGKAEAFF.

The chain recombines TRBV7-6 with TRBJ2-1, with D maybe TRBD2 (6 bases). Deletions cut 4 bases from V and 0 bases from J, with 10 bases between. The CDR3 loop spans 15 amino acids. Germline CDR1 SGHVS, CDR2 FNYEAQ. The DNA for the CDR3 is TGTGCCAGCAGCTCAGCGGGCAGCTCCTACAATGAGCAGTTCTTC. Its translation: CASSSAGSSYNEQFF.

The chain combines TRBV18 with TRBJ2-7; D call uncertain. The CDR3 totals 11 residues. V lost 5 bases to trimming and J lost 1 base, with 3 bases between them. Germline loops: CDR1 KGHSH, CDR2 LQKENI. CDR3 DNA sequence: TGTGCCAGCTCATCTTCCTACGAGCAGTACTTC. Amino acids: CASSSSYEQYF.

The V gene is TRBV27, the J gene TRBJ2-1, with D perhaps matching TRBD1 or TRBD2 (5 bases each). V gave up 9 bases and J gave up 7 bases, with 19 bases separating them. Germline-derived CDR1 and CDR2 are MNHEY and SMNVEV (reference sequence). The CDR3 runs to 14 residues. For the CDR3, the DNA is TGTGCCAGGAGCTCGGGGCCAAGGAGGAATGAGCAGTTCTTC. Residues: CARSSGPRRNEQFF.

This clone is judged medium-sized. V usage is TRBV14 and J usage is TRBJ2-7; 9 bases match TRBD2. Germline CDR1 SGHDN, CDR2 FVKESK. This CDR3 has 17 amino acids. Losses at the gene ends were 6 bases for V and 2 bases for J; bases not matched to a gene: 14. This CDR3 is CASRPTVNSGSAYEQYF. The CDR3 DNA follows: TGTGCCAGCAGACCGACCGTAAATAGCGGGAGTGCCTACGAGCAGTACTTC.

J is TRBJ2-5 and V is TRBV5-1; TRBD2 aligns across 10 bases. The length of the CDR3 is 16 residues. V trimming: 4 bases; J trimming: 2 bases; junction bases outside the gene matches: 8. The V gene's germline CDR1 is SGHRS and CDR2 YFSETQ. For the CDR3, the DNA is TGCGCCAGCAGCCTGCCCGGGACTAGCGCGCAAGAGACCCAGTACTTC. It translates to CASSLPGTSAQETQYF.

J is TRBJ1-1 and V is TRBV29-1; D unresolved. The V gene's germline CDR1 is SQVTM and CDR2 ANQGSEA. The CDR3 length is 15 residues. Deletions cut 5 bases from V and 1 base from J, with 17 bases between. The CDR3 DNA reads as TGCAGCGTTCTCTCCCCCTTTGGCTCGAACACTGAAGCTTTCTTT. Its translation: CSVLSPFGSNTEAFF.

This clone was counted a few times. The CDR3 DNA sequence: TGTGCCAGCAAGAAGGGAGTAAACACTGAAGCTTTCTTT. It codes for CASKKGVNTEAFF. This sequence joins TRBV14 and TRBJ1-1; D gene uncertain. V was cut by 7 bases and J by 2 bases, with 11 bases left in between. Germline V lookup: CDR1 SGHDN, CDR2 FVKESK. CDR3 length: 13 residues.

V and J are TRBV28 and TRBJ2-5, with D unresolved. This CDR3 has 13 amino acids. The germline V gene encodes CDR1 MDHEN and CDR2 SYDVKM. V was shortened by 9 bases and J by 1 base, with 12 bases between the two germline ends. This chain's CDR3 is CASEYTRQETQYF. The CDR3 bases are TGTGCCAGTGAATACACCCGCCAAGAGACCCAGTACTTC.

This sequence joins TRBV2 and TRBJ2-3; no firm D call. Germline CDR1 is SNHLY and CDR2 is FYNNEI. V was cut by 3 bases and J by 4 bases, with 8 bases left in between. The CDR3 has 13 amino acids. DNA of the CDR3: TGTGCCAGCAGTGACCTAGTCTCAGATACGCAGTATTTT. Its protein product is CASSDLVSDTQYF.

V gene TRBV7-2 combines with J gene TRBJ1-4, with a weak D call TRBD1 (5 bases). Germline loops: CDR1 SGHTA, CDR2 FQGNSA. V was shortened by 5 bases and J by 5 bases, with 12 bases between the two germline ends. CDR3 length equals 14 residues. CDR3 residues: CASSLDRGNEKLFF. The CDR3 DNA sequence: TGTGCCAGCAGCCTTGACAGAGGAAATGAAAAACTGTTTTTT.